This T cell receptor beta chain was recorded in a study of shared clonotypes between healthy human individuals. Findings and limits, study-wide: An effect of sequencing depth on clonotype sharing among donors was expected. Some naive CD4 clonotypes, around 4.9%, turned up in common across several donors.

Investigators spread the genomic DNA of each subset evenly over several immunoSEQ plates. Using immunoSEQ multiplex PCR, the repertoire was profiled, and TCRdb retains in-frame clones only, with some absent. The sample records about 2,500,000 clones, about 92% being singletons. With regard to this clone: The antigen is not known.

Deletions cut 9 bases from V and 5 bases from J, with 13 bases between. The CDR3 consists of 12 residues. Per germline, CDR1 ENHRY and CDR2 SYGVKD. Sequencing input: naive CD4+ T cells sorted from blood. Regarding subset: CD45RA+ positively selected. This chain links TRBV10-3 with TRBJ2-5; possibly TRBD1 or TRBD2 for D (5 bases each). The TCR sequence derives from a man aged 18 to 30 in good health. Here the CDR3 DNA reads TGTGCCATGGGACGCGCCGAGGAGACCCAGTACTTC. Translation gives CAMGRAEETQYF.